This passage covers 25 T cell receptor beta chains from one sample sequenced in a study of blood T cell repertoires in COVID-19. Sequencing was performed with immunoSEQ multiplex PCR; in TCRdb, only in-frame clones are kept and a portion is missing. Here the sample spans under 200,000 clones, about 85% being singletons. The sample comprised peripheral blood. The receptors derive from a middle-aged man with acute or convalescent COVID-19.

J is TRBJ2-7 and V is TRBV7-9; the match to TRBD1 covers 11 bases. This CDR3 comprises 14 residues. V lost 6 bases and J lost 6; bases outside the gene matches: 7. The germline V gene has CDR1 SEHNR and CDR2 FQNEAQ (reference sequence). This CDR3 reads CASRSGQGAGEQYF. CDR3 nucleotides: TGTGCCAGCAGATCCGGACAGGGGGCAGGCGAGCAGTACTTC.

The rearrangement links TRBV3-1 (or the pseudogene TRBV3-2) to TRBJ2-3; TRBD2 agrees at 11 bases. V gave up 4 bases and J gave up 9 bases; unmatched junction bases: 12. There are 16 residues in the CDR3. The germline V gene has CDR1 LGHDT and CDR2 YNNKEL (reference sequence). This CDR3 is CASSPISGGAQGTQYF. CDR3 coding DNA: TGTGCCAGCAGCCCGATTAGCGGGGGGGCTCAGGGGACGCAGTATTTT.

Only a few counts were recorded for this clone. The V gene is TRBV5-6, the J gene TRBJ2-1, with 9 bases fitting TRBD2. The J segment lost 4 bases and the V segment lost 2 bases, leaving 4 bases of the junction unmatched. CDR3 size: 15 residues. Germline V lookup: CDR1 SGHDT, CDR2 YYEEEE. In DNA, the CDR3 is TGTGCCAGCAGCTTCCCAGCGGGGGGTTACAATGAGCAGTTCTTC. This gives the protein CASSFPAGGYNEQFF.

CDR3 loop: CAISVSGGEKLFF. CDR3 DNA: TGTGCCATCAGTGTATCAGGGGGTGAAAAACTGTTTTTT. V is TRBV10-3 and J is TRBJ1-4, with TRBD1 identical over 7 bases. V dropped 4 bases and J dropped 7; count of bases not matched to a gene: 3. Germline V lookup: CDR1 ENHRY, CDR2 SYGVKD. The CDR3 contains 13 residues.

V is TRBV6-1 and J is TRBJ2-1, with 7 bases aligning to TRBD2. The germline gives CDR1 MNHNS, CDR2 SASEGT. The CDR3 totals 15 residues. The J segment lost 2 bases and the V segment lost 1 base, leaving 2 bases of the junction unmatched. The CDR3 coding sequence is TGTGCCAGCAGTGAAGAGCGGGGAGCCTACAATGAGCAGTTCTTC. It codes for CASSEERGAYNEQFF.

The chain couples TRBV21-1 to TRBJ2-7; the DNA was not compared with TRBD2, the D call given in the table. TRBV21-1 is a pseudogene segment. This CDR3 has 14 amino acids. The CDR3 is CASSKSKTSYEQYF. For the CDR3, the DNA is TGTGCCAGCAGCAAATCGAAAACTAGCTACGAGCAGTACTTC.

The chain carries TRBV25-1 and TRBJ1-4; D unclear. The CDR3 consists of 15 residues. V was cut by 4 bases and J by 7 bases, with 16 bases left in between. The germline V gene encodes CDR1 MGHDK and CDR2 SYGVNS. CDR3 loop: CASSGASESPEKLFF. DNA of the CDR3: TGTGCCAGCAGTGGGGCCAGTGAGTCCCCTGAAAAACTGTTTTTT.

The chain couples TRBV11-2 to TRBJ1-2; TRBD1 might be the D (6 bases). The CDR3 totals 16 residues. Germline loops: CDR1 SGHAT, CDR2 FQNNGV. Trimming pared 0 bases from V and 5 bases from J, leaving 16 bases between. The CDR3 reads CASSLDVRGSVYGYTF. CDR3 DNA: TGTGCCAGCAGCTTAGATGTCAGGGGAAGCGTTTATGGCTACACCTTC.

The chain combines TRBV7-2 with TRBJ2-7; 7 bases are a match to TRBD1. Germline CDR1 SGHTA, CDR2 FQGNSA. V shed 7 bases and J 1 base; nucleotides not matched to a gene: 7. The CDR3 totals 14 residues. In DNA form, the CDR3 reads TGTGCCAGCACCCTTAGGGGACAGTCCTACGAGCAGTACTTC. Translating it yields CASTLRGQSYEQYF.

The CDR3 sequence: CAGLGQIYGYTF. In DNA, the CDR3 is TGTGCCGGACTCGGACAGATTTATGGCTACACCTTC. The rearrangement joins TRBV30 to TRBJ1-2, with a possible D match to TRBD1 (6 bases). Germline V gives CDR1 GTSNPN, CDR2 SVGIG (reference sequence). V lost 8 bases and J 5 bases, leaving 15 bases between the germline ends. The CDR3 extends over 12 amino acids.

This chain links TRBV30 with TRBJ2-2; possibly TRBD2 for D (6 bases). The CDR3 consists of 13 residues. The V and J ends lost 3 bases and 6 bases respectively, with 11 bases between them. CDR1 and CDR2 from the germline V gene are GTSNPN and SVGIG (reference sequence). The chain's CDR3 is CAWSPTSSGELFF. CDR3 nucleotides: TGTGCCTGGAGCCCGACTAGTTCCGGGGAGCTGTTTTTT.

The CDR3 DNA reads TGTGCCAGTAGTACAGCCGGGACATCGGGCGAGCAGTACTTC. Translation gives CASSTAGTSGEQYF. The V gene is TRBV19, the J gene TRBJ2-7; a possible D gene is TRBD1 (6 bases). V shed 4 bases and J shed 6 bases, with 16 bases lying between them. Germline loops: CDR1 LNHDA, CDR2 SQIVND (reference sequence). The CDR3 is 14 amino acids.

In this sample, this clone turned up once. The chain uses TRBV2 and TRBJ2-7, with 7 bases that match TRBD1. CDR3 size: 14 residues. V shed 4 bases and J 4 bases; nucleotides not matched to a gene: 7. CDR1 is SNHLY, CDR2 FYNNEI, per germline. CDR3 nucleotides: TGTGCCAGCAGTGTTTACAGGGGCGCTTACGAGCAGTACTTC. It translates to CASSVYRGAYEQYF.

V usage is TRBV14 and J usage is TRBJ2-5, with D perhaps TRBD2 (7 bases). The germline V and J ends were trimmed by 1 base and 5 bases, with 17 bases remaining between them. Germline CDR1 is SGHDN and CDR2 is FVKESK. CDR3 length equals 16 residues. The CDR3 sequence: CASSQARGAQFETQYF. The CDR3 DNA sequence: TGTGCCAGCAGCCAAGCCCGGGGGGCTCAGTTCGAGACCCAGTACTTC.

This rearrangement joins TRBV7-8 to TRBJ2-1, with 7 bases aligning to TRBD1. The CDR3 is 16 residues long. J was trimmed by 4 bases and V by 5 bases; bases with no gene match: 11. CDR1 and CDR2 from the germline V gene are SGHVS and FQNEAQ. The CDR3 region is CASSTGLGTEYNEQFF. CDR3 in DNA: TGTGCCAGCAGCACCGGCCTTGGGACAGAGTACAATGAGCAGTTCTTC.

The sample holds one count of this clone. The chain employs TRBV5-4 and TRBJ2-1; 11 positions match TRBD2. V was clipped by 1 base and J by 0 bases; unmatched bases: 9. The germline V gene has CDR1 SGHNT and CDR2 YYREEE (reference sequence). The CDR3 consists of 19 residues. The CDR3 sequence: CASSLTSGGRTSSYNEQFF. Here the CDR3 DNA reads TGTGCCAGCAGCTTGACTAGCGGGGGCCGAACTAGCTCCTACAATGAGCAGTTCTTC.

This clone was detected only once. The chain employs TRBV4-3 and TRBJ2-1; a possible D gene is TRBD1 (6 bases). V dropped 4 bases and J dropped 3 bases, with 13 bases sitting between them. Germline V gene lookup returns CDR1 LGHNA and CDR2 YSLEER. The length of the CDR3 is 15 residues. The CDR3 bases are TGCGCCAGCAGCCCCTTGGGGGCGAACTACAATGAGCAGTTCTTC. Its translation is CASSPLGANYNEQFF.

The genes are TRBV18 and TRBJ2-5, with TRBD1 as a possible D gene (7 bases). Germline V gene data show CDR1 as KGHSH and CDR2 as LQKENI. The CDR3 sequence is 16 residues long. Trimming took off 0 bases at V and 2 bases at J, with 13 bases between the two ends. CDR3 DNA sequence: TGTGCCAGCTCACCACCGGAGGGGGCCACTCAAGAGACCCAGTACTTC. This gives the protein CASSPPEGATQETQYF.

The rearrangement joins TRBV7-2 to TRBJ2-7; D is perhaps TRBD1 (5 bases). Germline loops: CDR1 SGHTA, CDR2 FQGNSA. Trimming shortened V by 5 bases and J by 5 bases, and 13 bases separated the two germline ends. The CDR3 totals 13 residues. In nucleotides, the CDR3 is TGTGCCAGCAGCGCCCTTCAGGGCCACGAGCAGTACTTC. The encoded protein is CASSALQGHEQYF.

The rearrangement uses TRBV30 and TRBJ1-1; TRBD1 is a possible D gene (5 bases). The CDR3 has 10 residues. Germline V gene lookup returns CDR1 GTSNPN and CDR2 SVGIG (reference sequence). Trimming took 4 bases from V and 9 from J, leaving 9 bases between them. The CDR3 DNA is TGTGCCTGGAACGACAGCAAAGCTTTCTTT. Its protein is CAWNDSKAFF.

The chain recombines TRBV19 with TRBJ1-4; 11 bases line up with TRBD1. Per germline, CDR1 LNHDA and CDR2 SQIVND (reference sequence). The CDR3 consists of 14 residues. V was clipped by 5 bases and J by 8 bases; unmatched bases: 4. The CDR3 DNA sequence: TGTGCCAGTAGTGTGGACAGGGGGCGGGAAAAACTGTTTTTT. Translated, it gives CASSVDRGREKLFF.

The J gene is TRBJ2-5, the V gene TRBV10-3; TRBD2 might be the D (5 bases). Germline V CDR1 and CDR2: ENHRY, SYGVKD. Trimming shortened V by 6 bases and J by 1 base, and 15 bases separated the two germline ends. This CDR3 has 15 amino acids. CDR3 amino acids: CAISQGSGGQETQYF. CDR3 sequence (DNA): TGTGCCATCAGCCAAGGGAGTGGCGGCCAAGAGACCCAGTACTTC.

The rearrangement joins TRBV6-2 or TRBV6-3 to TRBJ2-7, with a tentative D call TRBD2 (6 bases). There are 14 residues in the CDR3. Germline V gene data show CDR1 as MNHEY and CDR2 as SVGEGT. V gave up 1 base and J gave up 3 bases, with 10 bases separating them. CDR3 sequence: CASSYYGDFYEQYF. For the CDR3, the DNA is TGTGCCAGCAGTTACTACGGGGACTTCTACGAGCAGTACTTC.

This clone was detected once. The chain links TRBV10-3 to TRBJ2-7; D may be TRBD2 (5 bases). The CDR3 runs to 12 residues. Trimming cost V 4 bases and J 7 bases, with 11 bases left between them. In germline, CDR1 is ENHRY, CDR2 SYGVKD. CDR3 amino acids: CAISGLEEEQYF. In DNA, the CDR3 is TGTGCCATCAGTGGTTTGGAGGAAGAGCAGTACTTC.

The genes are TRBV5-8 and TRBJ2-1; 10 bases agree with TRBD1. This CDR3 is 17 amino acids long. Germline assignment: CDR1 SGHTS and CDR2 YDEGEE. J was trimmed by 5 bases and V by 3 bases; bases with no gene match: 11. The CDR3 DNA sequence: TGTGCCAGCAGCTCCCGGGACAGGGGACTTCTGGACAATGAGCAGTTCTTC. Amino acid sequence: CASSSRDRGLLDNEQFF.